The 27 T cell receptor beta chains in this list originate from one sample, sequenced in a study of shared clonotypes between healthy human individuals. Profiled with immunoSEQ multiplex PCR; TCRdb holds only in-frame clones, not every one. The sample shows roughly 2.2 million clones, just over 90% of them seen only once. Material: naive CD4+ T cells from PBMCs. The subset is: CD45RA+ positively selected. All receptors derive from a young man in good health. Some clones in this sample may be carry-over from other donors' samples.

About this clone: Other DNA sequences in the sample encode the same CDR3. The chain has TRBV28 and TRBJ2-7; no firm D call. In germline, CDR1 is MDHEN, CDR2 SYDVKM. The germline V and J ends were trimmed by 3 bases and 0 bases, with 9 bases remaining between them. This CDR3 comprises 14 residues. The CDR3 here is CASSFGRRSYEQYF. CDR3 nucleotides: TGTGCCAGCAGTTTTGGGCGGCGCTCCTACGAGCAGTACTTC.

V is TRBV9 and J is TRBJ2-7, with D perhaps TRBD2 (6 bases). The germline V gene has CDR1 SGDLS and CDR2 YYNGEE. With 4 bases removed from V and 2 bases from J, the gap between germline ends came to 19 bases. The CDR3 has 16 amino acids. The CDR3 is CASSPRPGVGAYEQYF. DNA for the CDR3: TGTGCCAGCAGCCCCCGCCCGGGGGTTGGGGCCTACGAGCAGTACTTC. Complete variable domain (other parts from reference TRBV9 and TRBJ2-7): DSGVTQTPKHLITATGQRVTLRCSPRSGDLSVYWYQQSLDQGLQFLIQYYNGEERAKGNILERFSAQQFPDLHSELNLSSLELGDSALYFCASSPRPGVGAYEQYFGPGTRLTVT.

This CDR3 reads CASSNYPLGQGGYGYTF. The CDR3, as DNA: TGTGCCAGCAGCAATTACCCCCTCGGACAGGGAGGCTATGGCTACACCTTC. The V gene is TRBV27, the J gene TRBJ1-2; 8 bases align to TRBD1. The CDR3 is 17 amino acids. The trim removed 6 bases at V and 4 bases at J, leaving 16 bases unmatched. CDR1 MNHEY and CDR2 SMNVEV come from the germline V gene (reference sequence).

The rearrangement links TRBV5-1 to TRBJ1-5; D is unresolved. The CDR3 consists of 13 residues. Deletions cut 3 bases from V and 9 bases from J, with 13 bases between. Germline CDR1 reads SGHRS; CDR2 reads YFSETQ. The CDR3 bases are TGCGCCAGCAGCTCCCAGTCCGGTCGGCCCCAGCATTTT. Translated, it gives CASSSQSGRPQHF.

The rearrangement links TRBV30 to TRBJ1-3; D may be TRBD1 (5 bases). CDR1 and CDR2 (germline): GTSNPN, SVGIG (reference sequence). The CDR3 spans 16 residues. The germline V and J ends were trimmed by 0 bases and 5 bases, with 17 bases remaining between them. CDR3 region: CAWSVGGIPSRNTIYF. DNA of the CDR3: TGTGCCTGGAGTGTCGGGGGGATACCTAGCCGAAACACCATATATTTT.

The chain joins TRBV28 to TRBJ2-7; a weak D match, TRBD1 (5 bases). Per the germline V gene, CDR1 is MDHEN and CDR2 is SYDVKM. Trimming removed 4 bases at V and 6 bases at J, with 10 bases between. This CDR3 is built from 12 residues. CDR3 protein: CASSSSRGEQYF. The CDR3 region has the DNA TGTGCCAGCAGTTCGTCAAGGGGCGAGCAGTACTTC.

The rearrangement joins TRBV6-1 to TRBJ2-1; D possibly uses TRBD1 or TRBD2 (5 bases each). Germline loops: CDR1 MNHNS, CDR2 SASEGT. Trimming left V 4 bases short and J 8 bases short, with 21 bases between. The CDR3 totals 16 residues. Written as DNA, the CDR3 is TGTGCCAGCAGTGTAGGTAGTGGGAGACAGTACGATGAGCAGTTCTTC. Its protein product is CASSVGSGRQYDEQFF.

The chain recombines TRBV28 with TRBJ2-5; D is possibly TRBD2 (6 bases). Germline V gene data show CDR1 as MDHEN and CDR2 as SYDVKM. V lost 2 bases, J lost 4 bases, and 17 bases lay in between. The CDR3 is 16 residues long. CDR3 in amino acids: CASSLVGVRLGETQYF. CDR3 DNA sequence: TGTGCCAGCAGTTTAGTCGGGGTAAGACTAGGAGAGACCCAGTACTTC.

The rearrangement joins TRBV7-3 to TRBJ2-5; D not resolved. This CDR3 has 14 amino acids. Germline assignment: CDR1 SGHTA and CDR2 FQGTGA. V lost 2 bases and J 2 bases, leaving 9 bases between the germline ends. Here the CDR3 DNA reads TGTGCCAGCAGCTTACATGGCGATCAAGAGACCCAGTACTTC. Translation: CASSLHGDQETQYF.

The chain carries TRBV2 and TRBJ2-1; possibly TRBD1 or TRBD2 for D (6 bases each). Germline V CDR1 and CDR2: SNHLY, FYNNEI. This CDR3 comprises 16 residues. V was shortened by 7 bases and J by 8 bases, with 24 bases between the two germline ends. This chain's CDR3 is CASTSRGGPNPHEQFF. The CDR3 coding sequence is TGTGCCAGCACCTCCCGTGGGGGGCCCAACCCCCATGAGCAGTTCTTC.

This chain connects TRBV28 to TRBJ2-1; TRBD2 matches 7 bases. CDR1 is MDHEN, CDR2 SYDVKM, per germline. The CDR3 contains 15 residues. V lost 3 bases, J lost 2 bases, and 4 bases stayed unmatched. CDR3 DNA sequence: TGTGCCAGCAGTTTCGGCGGGAGTCCCTACAATGAGCAGTTCTTC. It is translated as CASSFGGSPYNEQFF. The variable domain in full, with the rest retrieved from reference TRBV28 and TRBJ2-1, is DVKVTQSSRYLVKRTGEKVFLECVQDMDHENMFWYRQDPGLGLRLIYFSYDVKMKEKGDIPEGYSVSREKKERFSLILESASTNQTSMYLCASSFGGSPYNEQFFGPGTRLTVL.

The CDR3 here is CASSPPDRLLNTEAFF. CDR3 nucleotides: TGCGCCAGCAGCCCCCCGGATCGCCTCTTGAACACTGAAGCTTTCTTT. V is TRBV4-1 and J is TRBJ1-1; D is undetermined. The CDR3 is made up of 16 amino acids. Per the germline V gene, CDR1 is MGHRA and CDR2 is YSYEKL. Trimming stripped 4 bases from V and 0 bases from J, with 15 bases between.

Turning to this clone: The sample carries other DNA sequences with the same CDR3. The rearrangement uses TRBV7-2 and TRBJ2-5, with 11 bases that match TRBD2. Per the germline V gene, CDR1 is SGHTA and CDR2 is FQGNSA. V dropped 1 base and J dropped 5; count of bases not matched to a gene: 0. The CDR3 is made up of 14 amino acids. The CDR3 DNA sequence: TGTGCCAGCAGCTTAGGGACTAGCGGGGAGACCCAGTACTTC. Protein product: CASSLGTSGETQYF.

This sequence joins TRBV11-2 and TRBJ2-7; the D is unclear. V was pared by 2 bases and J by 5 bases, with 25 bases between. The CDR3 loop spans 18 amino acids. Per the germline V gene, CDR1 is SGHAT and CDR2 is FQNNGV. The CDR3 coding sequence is TGTGCCAGCAGCTTAATTCCCTCTGTGTGGGCAGCCCCCCACGAGCAGTACTTC. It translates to CASSLIPSVWAAPHEQYF. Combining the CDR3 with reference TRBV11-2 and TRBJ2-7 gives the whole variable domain EAGVAQSPRYKIIEKRQSVAFWCNPISGHATLYWYQQILGQGPKLLIQFQNNGVVDDSQLPKDRFSAERLKGVDSTLKIQPAKLEDSAVYLCASSLIPSVWAAPHEQYFGPGTRLTVT.

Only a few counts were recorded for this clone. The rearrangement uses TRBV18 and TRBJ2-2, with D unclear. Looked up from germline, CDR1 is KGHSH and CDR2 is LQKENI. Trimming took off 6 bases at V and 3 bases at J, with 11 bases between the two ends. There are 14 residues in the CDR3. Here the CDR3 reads CASSPMIDTGELFF. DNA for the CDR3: TGTGCCAGCTCCCCGATGATCGACACCGGGGAGCTGTTTTTT.

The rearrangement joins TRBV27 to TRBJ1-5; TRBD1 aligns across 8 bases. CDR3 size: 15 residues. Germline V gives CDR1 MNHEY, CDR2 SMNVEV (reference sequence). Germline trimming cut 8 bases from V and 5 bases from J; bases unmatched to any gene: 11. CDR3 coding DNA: TGTGCCAGCCCCCTCGGGCAGGGGGCTTATCAGCCCCAGCATTTT. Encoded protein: CASPLGQGAYQPQHF.

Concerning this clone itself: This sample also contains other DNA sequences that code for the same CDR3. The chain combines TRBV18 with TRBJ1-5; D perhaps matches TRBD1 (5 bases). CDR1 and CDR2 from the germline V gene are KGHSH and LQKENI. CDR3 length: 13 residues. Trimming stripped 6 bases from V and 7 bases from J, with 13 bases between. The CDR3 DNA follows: TGTGCCAGCTCTCCGGGGGGAACCCAGCCCCAGCATTTT. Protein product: CASSPGGTQPQHF.

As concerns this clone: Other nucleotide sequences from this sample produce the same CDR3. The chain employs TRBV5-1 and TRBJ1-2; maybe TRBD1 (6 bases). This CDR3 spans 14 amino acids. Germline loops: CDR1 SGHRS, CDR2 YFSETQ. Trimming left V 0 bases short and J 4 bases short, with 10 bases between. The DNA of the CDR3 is TGCGCCAGCAGCTTGGCACAGGGTGTCTATGGCTACACCTTC. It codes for CASSLAQGVYGYTF.

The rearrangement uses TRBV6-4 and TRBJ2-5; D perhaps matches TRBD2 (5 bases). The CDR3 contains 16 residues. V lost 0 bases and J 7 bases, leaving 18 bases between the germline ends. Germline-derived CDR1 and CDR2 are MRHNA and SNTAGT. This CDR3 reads CASSDSLGERTGTQYF. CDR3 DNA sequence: TGTGCCAGCAGTGACTCGTTGGGAGAGAGGACGGGGACCCAGTACTTC.

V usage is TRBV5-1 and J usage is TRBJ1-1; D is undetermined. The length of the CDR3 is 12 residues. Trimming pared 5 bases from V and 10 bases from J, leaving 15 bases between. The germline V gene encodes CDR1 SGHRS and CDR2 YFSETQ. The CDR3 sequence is CASSRGPGLAFF. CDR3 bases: TGCGCCAGCAGTAGAGGTCCAGGACTAGCTTTCTTT.

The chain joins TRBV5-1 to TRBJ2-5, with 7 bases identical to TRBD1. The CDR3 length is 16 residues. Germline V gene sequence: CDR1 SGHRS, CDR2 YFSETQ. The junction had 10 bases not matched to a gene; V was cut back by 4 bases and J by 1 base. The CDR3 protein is CASSEIRTGVQETQYF. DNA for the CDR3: TGCGCCAGCAGCGAAATCAGAACAGGGGTCCAAGAGACCCAGTACTTC. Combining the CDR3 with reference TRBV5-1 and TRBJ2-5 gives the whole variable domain KAGVTQTPRYLIKTRGQQVTLSCSPISGHRSVSWYQQTPGQGLQFLFEYFSETQRNKGNFPGRFSGRQFSNSRSEMNVSTLELGDSALYLCASSEIRTGVQETQYFGPGTRLLVL.

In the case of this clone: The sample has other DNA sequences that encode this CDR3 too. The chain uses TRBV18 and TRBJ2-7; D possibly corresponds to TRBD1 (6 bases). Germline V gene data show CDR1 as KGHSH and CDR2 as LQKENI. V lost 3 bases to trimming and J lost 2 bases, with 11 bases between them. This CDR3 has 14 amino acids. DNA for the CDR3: TGTGCCAGCTCACCCGGGACATCCACCTACGAGCAGTACTTC. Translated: CASSPGTSTYEQYF.

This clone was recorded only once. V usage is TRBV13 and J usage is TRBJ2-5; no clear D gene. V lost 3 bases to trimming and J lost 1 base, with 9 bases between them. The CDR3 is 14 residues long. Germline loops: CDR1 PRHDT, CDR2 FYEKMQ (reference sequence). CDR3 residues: CASSFRRSQETQYF. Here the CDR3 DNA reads TGTGCCAGCAGCTTCCGACGGTCCCAAGAGACCCAGTACTTC.

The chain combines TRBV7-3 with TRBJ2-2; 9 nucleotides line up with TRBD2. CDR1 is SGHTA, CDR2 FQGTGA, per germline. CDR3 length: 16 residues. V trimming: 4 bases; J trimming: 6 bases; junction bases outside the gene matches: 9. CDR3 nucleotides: TGTGCCAGCAGCTCCGGGGCTAGCGGGACGTCCGGGGAGCTGTTTTTT. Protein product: CASSSGASGTSGELFF.

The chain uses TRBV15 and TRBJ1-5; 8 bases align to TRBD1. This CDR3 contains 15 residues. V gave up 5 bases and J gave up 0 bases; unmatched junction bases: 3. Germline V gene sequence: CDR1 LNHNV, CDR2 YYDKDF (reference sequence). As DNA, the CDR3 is TGTGCCACCAGCTTGGACAGGGTTAGCAATCAGCCCCAGCATTTT. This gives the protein CATSLDRVSNQPQHF.

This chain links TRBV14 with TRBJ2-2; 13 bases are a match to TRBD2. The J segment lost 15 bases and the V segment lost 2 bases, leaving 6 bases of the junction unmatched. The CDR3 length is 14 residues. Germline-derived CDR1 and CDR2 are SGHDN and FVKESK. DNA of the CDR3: TGTGCCAGCAGCCAATCCGGGACTAGCGGGAAGGTGTTTTTT. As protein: CASSQSGTSGKVFF.

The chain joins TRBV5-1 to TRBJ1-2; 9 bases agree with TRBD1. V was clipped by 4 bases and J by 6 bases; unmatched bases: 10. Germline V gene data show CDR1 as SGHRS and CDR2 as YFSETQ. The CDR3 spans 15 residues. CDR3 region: CASSVEQGARDGYTF. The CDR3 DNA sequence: TGCGCCAGCAGCGTGGAACAGGGGGCGCGGGATGGCTACACCTTC. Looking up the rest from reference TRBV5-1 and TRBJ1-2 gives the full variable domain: KAGVTQTPRYLIKTRGQQVTLSCSPISGHRSVSWYQQTPGQGLQFLFEYFSETQRNKGNFPGRFSGRQFSNSRSEMNVSTLELGDSALYLCASSVEQGARDGYTFGSGTRLTVV.